A selection of T cell receptor beta chains follows, all from one sample in a study of T cell responses to AZD1222 COVID-19 vaccine. This table comes from immunoSEQ multiplex PCR, and its TCRdb copy is limited to in-frame clones, with some not included. The sample contains about 150,000 clones, more than 90% of which appear only once. The sequences come from peripheral blood, collected 28 days after the second AZD1222 dose. These receptors all come from an adult who received the AZD1222 COVID-19 vaccine. The CDR3 runs from the conserved cysteine through the conserved F or W. The D gene is left open where the match is weak. The listing skips clone size in some rows; elsewhere it reads once, few, many or a size class.

d_gene,v_gene,j_gene,abundance,CDR3aa,CDR3nt
TRBD1,TRBV5-1,TRBJ2-7,NA,CASSLGQGVSDEQYF,TGCGCCAGCAGCCTGGGACAGGGGGTTTCCGACGAGCAGTACTTC
NA,TRBV5-1,TRBJ2-5,NA,CASSLQETQYF,TGCGCCAGCAGCTTACAAGAGACCCAGTACTTC
NA,TRBV5-4,TRBJ1-4,once,CASSSYADGINEKLFF,TGTGCCAGCAGCTCCTACGCGGACGGAATTAATGAAAAACTGTTTTTT
NA,TRBV25-1,TRBJ2-5,once,CASTGSSKETQYF,TGTGCCAGCACCGGTAGTAGCAAAGAGACCCAGTACTTC
NA,TRBV7-2,TRBJ2-1,NA,CASSLFWDLGNEQFF,TGTGCCAGCAGCTTATTTTGGGACCTCGGGAATGAGCAGTTCTTC
NA,TRBV18,TRBJ1-1,NA,CASSPPDYRVDTEAFF,TGTGCCAGCTCACCACCGGACTATAGGGTGGACACTGAAGCTTTCTTT
TRBD2,TRBV11-3,TRBJ2-7,NA,CASSARGGSGEQYF,TGTGCCAGCAGCGCCCGGGGGGGATCGGGCGAGCAGTACTTC
TRBD1,TRBV6-5,TRBJ1-5,NA,CATASGTGGNQPQHF,TGTGCCACCGCATCTGGGACAGGGGGCAATCAGCCCCAGCATTTT
NA,TRBV30,TRBJ1-1,NA,CAWSVGLGGAEAFF,TGTGCCTGGAGTGTAGGGCTGGGCGGGGCTGAAGCTTTCTTT
NA,TRBV11-2,TRBJ2-5,NA,CASSFGQVQETQYF,TGTGCCAGCAGCTTCGGACAAGTTCAAGAGACCCAGTACTTC
NA,TRBV27,TRBJ2-5,NA,CASSSASKRTQYF,TGTGCCAGCAGTTCTGCCAGCAAGAGAACCCAGTACTTC
NA,TRBV19,TRBJ2-1,NA,CASSRGRGAYNEQFF,TGTGCCAGTAGTCGTGGGAGAGGGGCCTACAATGAGCAGTTCTTC
TRBD1,TRBV2,TRBJ2-7,NA,CASSDRGFVFEQYF,TGTGCCAGCAGTGACAGGGGGTTCGTCTTCGAGCAGTACTTC
NA,TRBV28,TRBJ1-2,once,CASSSGARHYGYTF,TGTGCCAGCAGTTCAGGAGCCAGGCACTATGGCTACACCTTC
TRBD2,TRBV7-2,TRBJ2-7,NA,CASSSSSGRAFEQYF,TGTGCCAGCAGCTCATCTAGCGGGAGGGCCTTCGAGCAGTACTTC
NA,TRBV15,TRBJ1-4,NA,CATSRDLAQGNEKLFF,TGTGCCACCAGCAGAGATCTTGCACAGGGCAATGAAAAACTGTTTTTT
TRBD2,TRBV5-1,TRBJ2-5,NA,CASGGLVGQETQYF,TGCGCCAGCGGCGGACTAGTAGGGCAAGAGACCCAGTACTTC
TRBD1,TRBV24-1,TRBJ1-5,NA,CATSQTGGGNQPQHF,TGTGCCACCAGCCAGACAGGGGGCGGCAATCAGCCCCAGCATTTT
TRBD1,TRBV6-1,TRBJ2-7,NA,CASSDRGTGGGEQYF,TGTGCCAGCAGTGATAGGGGGACAGGGGGCGGCGAGCAGTACTTC
NA,TRBV5-4,TRBJ2-7,NA,CASSLAAVPTYEQYF,TGTGCCAGCAGCTTGGCAGCGGTACCAACCTACGAGCAGTACTTC
TRBD2,TRBV6-5,TRBJ2-7,once,CASRNPGRGYEQYF,TGTGCCAGCAGAAACCCGGGGCGGGGGTACGAGCAGTACTTC
NA,TRBV25-1,TRBJ1-4,NA,CASYAGPLHASNEKLFF,TGTGCCAGCTACGCCGGGCCCCTTCATGCGTCTAATGAAAAACTGTTTTTT
NA,TRBV30,TRBJ1-1,once,CAWSRDTEAFF,TGTGCCTGGAGTCGGGACACTGAAGCTTTCTTT
NA,TRBV6-5,TRBJ2-1,once,CASSYSTAYNEQFF,TGTGCCAGCAGTTACTCGACAGCCTACAATGAGCAGTTCTTC
NA,TRBV4-2,TRBJ2-2,NA,CASSQVAVGRGELFF,TGTGCCAGCAGCCAAGTTGCGGTGGGGCGCGGGGAGCTGTTTTTT
NA,TRBV5-4,TRBJ1-2,NA,CASRPQGDYGYTF,TGTGCCAGCAGGCCACAGGGTGACTATGGCTACACCTTC
TRBD2,TRBV2,TRBJ2-7,NA,CASMAGVVSYEQYF,TGTGCCAGCATGGCGGGAGTCGTGTCCTACGAGCAGTACTTC
NA,TRBV29-1,TRBJ1-1,NA,CSVGNTEAFF,TGCAGCGTAGGGAACACTGAAGCTTTCTTT